This T cell receptor beta chain was captured in a study of T cell responses to AZD1222 COVID-19 vaccine. Study information: Second-dose schedules of about 4 or about 12 weeks were combined. General study results and limits: Sampling captured repertoires only after the peak T cell response. Spike-spanning, vaccine-associated CD4 TCRs were dominant at 160-218 and 743-854. Nearly half of spike-specific TCRs reportedly target variant regions that are unmutated in the B.1.351 and B.1.1.7 variants.

Generated by immunoSEQ multiplex PCR, the TCRdb table keeps only in-frame clones and is missing some. This table holds fewer than 200,000 clones, about 92% found once. Germline V lookup: CDR1 MNHNS, CDR2 SASEGT. Trimming cost V 2 bases and J 6 bases; bases outside gene matches: 7. This CDR3 contains 16 residues. This clone has a single count. Its antigen is unknown. Material: peripheral blood, obtained on day 0 of AZD1222 vaccination. This clonotype was obtained from an adult in good health. The chain has TRBV6-1 and TRBJ2-3; 11 bases agree with TRBD2. The CDR3 sequence is CASSERTSGFLDTQYF. Here the CDR3 DNA reads TGTGCCAGCAGTGAACGGACTAGCGGGTTTTTGGATACGCAGTATTTT.